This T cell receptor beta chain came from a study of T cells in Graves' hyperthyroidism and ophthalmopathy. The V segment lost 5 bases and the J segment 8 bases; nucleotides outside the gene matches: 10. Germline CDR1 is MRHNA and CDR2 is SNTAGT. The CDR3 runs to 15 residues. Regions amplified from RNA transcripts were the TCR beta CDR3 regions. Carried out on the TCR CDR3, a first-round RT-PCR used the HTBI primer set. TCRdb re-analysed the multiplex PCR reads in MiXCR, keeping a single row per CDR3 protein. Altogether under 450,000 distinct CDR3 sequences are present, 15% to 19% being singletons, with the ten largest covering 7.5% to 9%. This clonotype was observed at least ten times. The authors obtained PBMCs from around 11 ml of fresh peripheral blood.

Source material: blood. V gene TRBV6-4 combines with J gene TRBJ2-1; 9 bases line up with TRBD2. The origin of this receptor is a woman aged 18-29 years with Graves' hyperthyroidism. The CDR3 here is CASSQVAGEGDEQFF. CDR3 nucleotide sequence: TGTGCCAGCAGTCAAGTAGCGGGAGAAGGCGATGAGCAGTTCTTC.